This T cell receptor (beta chain) was documented in a study of T-cell memory formation after mild COVID-19. The overall study: Clusters of TCRs were largely donor specific.

One entry per CDR3 protein results from TCRdb running MiXCR on the 5' RACE reads. The sample shows more than 80,000 distinct CDR3 sequences, 17% of them seen only once. The V gene end was trimmed by 4 bases and the J gene end by 0 bases; junction bases not matched to a gene: 2. CDR1 is LGHNA and CDR2 is YSLEER in the germline V gene. The length of the CDR3 is 14 residues. This clonotype turned up a few times. The J gene is TRBJ1-1, the V gene TRBV4-3; 7 positions agree with TRBD1. Input material: PBMCs or a T cell subset sorted from them (not recorded which). The receptor was derived from an adult woman who had mild COVID-19 (a few samples of this study predate the infection). Cell type and time point are not known. CDR3 DNA: TGCGCCAGCAGCCGGGACAGACTGAACACTGAAGCTTTCTTT. It translates to CASSRDRLNTEAFF.